These 8 T cell receptor beta chains share one sample of origin, sequenced in a study of neoadjuvant anti-PD-1 for oral cavity cancer. Clones were sequenced by immunoSEQ multiplex PCR, and TCRdb holds only the in-frame ones, with some missing. The repertoire holds more than 50,000 clones, with 79% as singletons. The sample here was PBMCs, taken before nivolumab (anti-PD-1) treatment. The receptors here all came from a person between 35 and 79 years old with oral cavity squamous cell carcinoma.

This clone was seen a single time. The CDR3 here is CASSDNSDNSPLHF. The CDR3 nucleotides are TGCGCCAGCAGTGACAATTCGGATAATTCACCCCTCCACTTT. The chain couples TRBV10-2 to TRBJ1-6; D remains unclear. The CDR3 sequence is 14 residues long. The ends were cut back, 3 bases at V and 5 bases at J, with 8 bases in the middle. CDR1 WSHSY and CDR2 SAAADI come from the germline V gene.

The chain is built from TRBV6-6 and TRBJ1-2; D is unresolved. The CDR3 spans 13 residues. CDR1 and CDR2 from the germline V gene are MNHNY and SVGAGI (reference sequence). The V gene lost 6 bases and the J gene lost 0 bases, with 8 bases spanning the gap. The CDR3 DNA reads as TGTGCCAGCAGCCGGGGTACTAACTATGGCTACACCTTC. Amino acids: CASSRGTNYGYTF.

This clone was detected once. The chain combines TRBV15 with TRBJ2-7; perhaps D is TRBD1 or TRBD2 (5 bases each). Germline CDR1 and CDR2: LNHNV and YYDKDF (reference sequence). V gave up 8 bases and J gave up 7 bases, with 21 bases separating them. The CDR3 has 14 residues. DNA of the CDR3: TGTGCCACCTCGAGGGGTCAGGTTGGCCTGGAGCAGTACTTC. Protein product: CATSRGQVGLEQYF. Full variable domain (outside the CDR3, taken from reference TRBV15 and TRBJ2-7): DAMVIQNPRYQVTQFGKPVTLSCSQTLNHNVMYWYQQKSSQAPKLLFHYYDKDFNNEADTPDNFQSRRPNTSFCFLDIRSPGLGDTAMYLCATSRGQVGLEQYFGPGTRLTVT.

The gene calls are TRBV30 and TRBJ2-3, with D uncertain. The CDR3 is 16 amino acids. Trimming cost V 0 bases and J 1 base, with 14 bases left between them. Germline values: CDR1 GTSNPN, CDR2 SVGIG (reference sequence). The DNA of the CDR3 is TGTGCCTGGAGTGTAAACTTGTGGAGACGCACAGATACGCAGTATTTT. As protein: CAWSVNLWRRTDTQYF.

This sequence joins TRBV14 and TRBJ2-1; TRBD2 matches 13 bases. The ends lost 3 bases at V and 9 bases at J; junction bases unmatched: 5. This CDR3 has 15 amino acids. Germline CDR1 is SGHDN and CDR2 is FVKESK. CDR3 loop: CASSQRLAGGTEQFF. The CDR3 nucleotides read TGTGCCAGCAGCCAGAGACTAGCGGGAGGCACTGAGCAGTTCTTC.

CDR3 DNA: TGCAGCGTTGTTAGGCAAGCGGGAGGGAGCTCCTACAATGAGCAGTTCTTC. It encodes CSVVRQAGGSSYNEQFF. The V call is TRBV29-1, the J call TRBJ2-1; TRBD2 matches 10 bases. Per germline, CDR1 SQVTM and CDR2 ANQGSEA. J lost 0 bases, V lost 4 bases, and 9 bases had no gene match. The length of the CDR3 is 17 residues.

This CDR3 is CASSQTAMGNSPLHF. The CDR3 DNA follows: TGTGCCAGCAGCCAAACGGCTATGGGGAATTCACCCCTCCACTTT. V usage is TRBV4-2 and J usage is TRBJ1-6, with D unresolved. Looked up from germline, CDR1 is LGHNA and CDR2 is YNFKEQ. This CDR3 region has 15 residues. V was trimmed by 2 bases and J by 7 bases, leaving 12 bases between them.

The V gene is TRBV4-2, the J gene TRBJ2-2; TRBD1 matches at 12 bases. The CDR3 consists of 17 residues. Losses at the gene ends were 1 base for V and 8 bases for J; bases not matched to a gene: 8. Germline CDR1 LGHNA, CDR2 YNFKEQ. This CDR3 is CASSQGQGQGARGELFF. The CDR3 coding sequence is TGTGCCAGCAGCCAAGGTCAGGGACAGGGGGCCCGGGGGGAGCTGTTTTTT.